This T cell receptor (beta chain) was identified during a study of T cell repertoires in cytomegalovirus infection. On this clonotype: One end of the junction does not line up with germline, which may come from a read error.

TCRdb reprocessed the reads with MiXCR, giving one entry per CDR3 protein. The sample consists of more than 150,000 distinct CDR3 sequences, approximately 28% of them appearing once. This receptor was obtained from a human donor in good health (CMV status not recorded). Some clones in this sample may be carry-over from other donors' samples. The sequenced sample was PBMCs.

CDR3: CGVDAVRPGELFF. The CDR3 DNA reads as TGCGGCGTTGACGCGGTGAGGCCCGGGGAGCTGTTTTTT. The J gene is TRBJ2-2, the V gene TRBV29-1; D is unclear. Germline V gene data show CDR1 as SQVTM and CDR2 as ANQGSEA. This CDR3 is 13 amino acids long.